Listed below are T cell receptor beta chains from one sample, sequenced in a study of shared clonotypes between healthy human individuals. Measured with immunoSEQ multiplex PCR; TCRdb has only the in-frame clones, and not every one. The top ten hold 1.7% of the sample, which has roughly 2.1 million clones, roughly 91% seen once. The sequenced material came from naive CD8+ T cells from PBMCs. These receptors were taken from a young man in good health. Some clones in this sample may be carry-over from other donors' samples. Each CDR3 is given with its conserved first and last residue. A D gene is named only where the DNA matches it firmly. Part of the rows lack a size; the others show once, few, many or a class for expanded clones.

j_call v_call clone_size d_call cdr3_aa cdr3_nt
TRBJ2-7 TRBV27 - - CASSFLGLGYEQYF TGTGCCAGCAGCTTTCTGGGCTTAGGCTACGAGCAGTACTTC
TRBJ1-2 TRBV10-3 - - CAIGPISAYGYTF TGTGCCATCGGTCCTATATCCGCGTATGGCTACACCTTC
TRBJ2-1 TRBV5-4 - TRBD2 CASSLGPPGAGDEQFF TGTGCCAGCAGCTTGGGCCCCCCGGGAGCGGGAGATGAGCAGTTCTTC
TRBJ2-7 TRBV18 - - CASSPDADLGKVPYEQYF TGTGCCAGCTCACCTGATGCCGATCTAGGAAAAGTACCCTACGAGCAGTACTTC
TRBJ2-7 TRBV5-1 - TRBD2 CASSSLMPGLAGDWYEQYF TGCGCCAGCAGCTCTTTGATGCCGGGACTAGCGGGAGATTGGTACGAGCAGTACTTC
TRBJ1-4 TRBV7-6 - TRBD1 CASSLVSGGARKLFF TGTGCCAGCAGCTTAGTATCAGGGGGCGCGAGAAAACTGTTTTTT
TRBJ2-3 TRBV7-9 - - CASSLRGILDTQYF TGTGCCAGCAGCTTAAGGGGTATTTTGGATACGCAGTATTTT
TRBJ2-7 TRBV29-1 - - CSVEDHGSYEQYF TGCAGCGTTGAAGATCACGGGAGCTACGAGCAGTACTTC
TRBJ2-7 TRBV18 - TRBD1 CASSPPGGTGNFF TGTGCCAGCTCACCACCGGGCGGGACAGGGAATTTTTTC
TRBJ2-1 TRBV28 - TRBD2 CASSPTSGIDNEQFF TGTGCCAGCAGTCCGACTAGCGGGATAGACAATGAGCAGTTCTTC
TRBJ1-5 TRBV4-2 - TRBD1 CASSQELSTGGFSNQPQHF TGTGCCAGCAGCCAAGAGCTTAGCACAGGGGGTTTTAGCAATCAGCCCCAGCATTTT
TRBJ2-1 TRBV10-2 - TRBD2 CASSELLAGLNEQFF TGCGCCAGCAGTGAGTTACTAGCGGGATTGAATGAGCAGTTCTTC
TRBJ2-7 TRBV10-3 - - CAISDSGGEGLTEQYF TGTGCCATCAGTGATTCAGGGGGGGAGGGTCTGACCGAGCAGTACTTC
TRBJ2-1 TRBV11-2 - TRBD2 CASSSAGLAGPNEQFF TGTGCCAGCAGCTCCGCCGGTCTAGCGGGACCTAATGAGCAGTTCTTC
TRBJ2-3 TRBV27 - - CASSSFPPALSSTDTQYF TGTGCCAGCAGCTCCTTCCCGCCGGCCTTATCTAGCACAGATACGCAGTATTTT
TRBJ2-6 TRBV28 - TRBD1 CASSSPRQGPNVLTF TGTGCCAGCAGTTCCCCTAGACAGGGTCCCAACGTCCTGACTTTC
TRBJ1-6 TRBV6-1 - - CASSEFAGFELNSPLHF TGTGCCAGCAGTGAATTTGCCGGTTTCGAGCTTAATTCACCCCTCCACTTT
TRBJ2-3 TRBV6-5 - TRBD2 CASSSLAGGGADTQYF TGTGCCAGCAGTTCATTAGCGGGAGGGGGGGCAGATACGCAGTATTTT
TRBJ2-7 TRBV27 - - CASSFGVHYEQYF TGTGCCAGCAGTTTTGGGGTTCACTACGAGCAGTACTTC
TRBJ2-7 TRBV13 - TRBD2 CASSDSGISYEQYF TGTGCCAGCAGTGATAGCGGGATATCCTACGAGCAGTACTTC
TRBJ2-7 TRBV9 - TRBD1 CASSDGQGTTYEQYF TGTGCCAGCAGCGACGGACAGGGAACCACCTACGAGCAGTACTTC
TRBJ1-4 TRBV7-8 - TRBD1 CASSPQGGGEKLFF TGTGCCAGCAGCCCACAGGGGGGGGGTGAAAAACTGTTTTTT
TRBJ2-5 TRBV7-9 - - CASSLKREETQYF TGTGCCAGCAGCCTTAAGCGGGAAGAGACCCAGTACTTC
TRBJ2-1 TRBV4-1 once - CASSLVPGAYNEQFF TGCGCCAGCAGCCTGGTGCCGGGAGCCTACAATGAGCAGTTCTTC
TRBJ2-7 TRBV28 few TRBD2 CASSLSGRSYEQYF TGTGCCAGCAGCCTTAGCGGGCGCTCCTACGAGCAGTACTTC
TRBJ2-7 TRBV29-1 once - CSVEGGVIRNEQYF TGCAGCGTTGAGGGCGGGGTCATTAGGAACGAGCAGTACTTC
TRBJ2-5 TRBV19 - - CASSIVGESRETQYF TGTGCCAGTAGTATAGTGGGGGAGAGTAGGGAGACCCAGTACTTC
TRBJ2-2 TRBV12-5 - - CASGLLVVAEGTGELFF TGTGCTAGTGGTTTGTTAGTAGTTGCCGAGGGCACCGGGGAGCTGTTTTTT
TRBJ2-2 TRBV7-6 - TRBD2 CASSTLAGITGELFF TGTGCCAGCAGCACCCTAGCGGGGATCACCGGGGAGCTGTTTTTT
TRBJ2-5 TRBV7-9 - TRBD2 CASSLGTSGEQETQYF TGTGCCAGCAGCTTAGGGACTAGCGGGGAACAAGAGACCCAGTACTTC
TRBJ1-2 TRBV19 - - CASNPPTTSYGYTF TGTGCCAGTAATCCTCCCACTACAAGCTATGGCTACACCTTC
TRBJ2-7 TRBV27 - - CASSLSILGEQYF TGTGCCAGCAGTTTATCAATCCTAGGCGAGCAGTACTTC
TRBJ2-7 TRBV2 - TRBD2 CASRTSATYEQYF TGTGCCAGCCGGACTAGCGCGACCTACGAGCAGTACTTC
TRBJ1-3 TRBV5-1 - - CASSLDTTLSGNTIYF TGCGCCAGCAGCTTGGACACGACTCTCTCTGGAAACACCATATATTTT
TRBJ2-5 TRBV5-1 - TRBD1 CASSLGQGKGETQYF TGCGCCAGCAGCTTAGGACAGGGGAAGGGAGAGACCCAGTACTTC
TRBJ2-3 TRBV28 - - CASSFLSVGTDTQYF TGTGCCAGCAGTTTTTTGTCGGTTGGCACAGATACGCAGTATTTT
TRBJ2-7 TRBV11-2 - - CASSLDPYEQYF TGTGCCAGCAGCTTGGACCCCTACGAGCAGTACTTC
TRBJ2-5 TRBV5-1 - - CASSLGRDQETQYF TGCGCCAGCAGCTTGGGCAGGGACCAAGAGACCCAGTACTTC
TRBJ2-3 TRBV11-2 - - CASSLGPREPSTDTQYF TGTGCCAGCAGCTTGGGCCCTCGAGAACCTAGCACAGATACGCAGTATTTT
TRBJ1-1 TRBV6-6 - - CASTITRNTEAFF TGTGCCAGCACCATAACGAGGAACACTGAAGCTTTCTTT
TRBJ2-3 TRBV7-2 - TRBD2 CASSSDYGLAGSTDTQYF TGTGCCAGCAGCTCGGACTATGGACTAGCGGGGAGCACAGATACGCAGTATTTT
TRBJ2-1 TRBV11-2 - TRBD2 CASSLGLAGVNEQFF TGTGCCAGCAGCTTAGGGCTAGCGGGGGTTAATGAGCAGTTCTTC
TRBJ2-3 TRBV28 - - CASSTHREGQTDTQYF TGTGCCAGCAGTACCCATCGAGAGGGCCAGACAGATACGCAGTATTTT
TRBJ2-2 TRBV6-1 - - CASSEFGQLSNTGELFF TGTGCCAGCAGTGAATTCGGACAGCTATCGAACACCGGGGAGCTGTTTTTT
TRBJ1-2 TRBV23-1 - - CASSQSTRVWTDGYTF TGCGCCAGCAGTCAATCAACGAGGGTTTGGACCGATGGCTACACCTTC
TRBJ2-7 TRBV7-9 - TRBD2 CASSLWASGFPYEQYF TGTGCCAGCAGCCTCTGGGCTAGCGGGTTCCCCTACGAGCAGTACTTC
TRBJ2-7 TRBV6-6 - TRBD1 CASSRDRGREQYF TGTGCCAGCAGTCGGGACAGGGGCCGCGAGCAGTACTTC
TRBJ1-1 TRBV7-9 - TRBD1 CASSNGQADLEAFF TGTGCCAGCAGCAACGGACAGGCCGACCTTGAAGCTTTCTTT
TRBJ1-1 TRBV4-1 - TRBD1 CASSLDRANTEAFF TGCGCCAGCAGTCTAGACAGGGCCAACACTGAAGCTTTCTTT
TRBJ1-2 TRBV4-2 - - CASSQEMGLANYGYTF TGTGCCAGCAGCCAAGAGATGGGACTTGCTAACTATGGCTACACCTTC
TRBJ1-4 TRBV2 - - CAGRQANNEKLFF TGTGCCGGAAGGCAAGCTAATAATGAAAAACTGTTTTTT
TRBJ1-4 TRBV30 - - CACGTADVDEKLFF TGTGCCTGCGGGACGGCGGATGTTGATGAAAAACTGTTTTTT
TRBJ2-7 TRBV19 - TRBD2 CASSVGAGGPYEQYF TGTGCCAGTAGTGTAGGAGCGGGAGGGCCCTACGAGCAGTACTTC
TRBJ2-7 TRBV28 - TRBD1 CASSWTGSLGEQYF TGTGCCAGCAGCTGGACAGGGAGTTTAGGCGAGCAGTACTTC
TRBJ1-2 TRBV19 few - CASTRSGLDYGYTF TGTGCCAGTACCCGATCCGGGTTGGACTATGGCTACACCTTC
TRBJ2-5 TRBV25-1 - TRBD2 CASRRWGGKETQYF TGTGCCAGCAGGCGGTGGGGGGGAAAAGAGACCCAGTACTTC